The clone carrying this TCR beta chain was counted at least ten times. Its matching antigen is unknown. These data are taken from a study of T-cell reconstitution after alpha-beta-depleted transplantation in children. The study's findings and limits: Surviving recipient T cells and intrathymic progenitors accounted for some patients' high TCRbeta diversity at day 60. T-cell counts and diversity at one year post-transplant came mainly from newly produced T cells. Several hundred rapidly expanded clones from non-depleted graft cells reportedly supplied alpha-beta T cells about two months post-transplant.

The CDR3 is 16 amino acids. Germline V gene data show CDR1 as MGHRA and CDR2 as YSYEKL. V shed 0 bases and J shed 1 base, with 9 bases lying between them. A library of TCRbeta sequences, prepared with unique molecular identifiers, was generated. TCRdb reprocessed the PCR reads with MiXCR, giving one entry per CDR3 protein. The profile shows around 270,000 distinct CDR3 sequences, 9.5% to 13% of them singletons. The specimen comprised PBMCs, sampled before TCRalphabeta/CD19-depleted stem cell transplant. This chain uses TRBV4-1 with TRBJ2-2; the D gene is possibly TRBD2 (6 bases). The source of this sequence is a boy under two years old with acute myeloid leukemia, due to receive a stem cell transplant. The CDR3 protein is CASSQEIAVNTGELFF. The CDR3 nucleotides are TGCGCCAGCAGCCAAGAAATAGCGGTGAACACCGGGGAGCTGTTTTTT.